This TCR beta chain was identified in a study of shared clonotypes between healthy human individuals. Study results and caveats: Relative to memory subsets, naive subsets generally showed larger estimated richness.

Per sorted-subset replicate PCR, input was roughly 220 ng DNA, representing tens of thousands of T cell genomes. Repertoires were generated with immunoSEQ multiplex PCR, while TCRdb's copy carries only in-frame clones and drops some. The data show some 2,100,000 clones, with almost 96% seen just once and more than 0.1% held by the top ten. Only one count was recorded for this clone. The target antigen is unknown. The sequenced sample consisted of naive CD4+ T cells sorted from blood. Subset indicated: CD45RA+ positively selected. This TCR was sampled from a man aged 18 to 29 in good health.

The CDR3 nucleotides are TGTGCCAGCAGCTCTAACAGGGACAGGGCTTGGGATGGCTACACCTTC. This codes for CASSSNRDRAWDGYTF. The chain has TRBV11-2 and TRBJ1-2; 9 nucleotides agree with TRBD1. The CDR3 consists of 16 residues. Germline CDR1 is SGHAT and CDR2 is FQNNGV. V was pared by 4 bases and J by 6 bases, with 12 bases of the junction left unmatched. Filled out from reference TRBV11-2 and TRBJ1-2, the complete variable domain reads EAGVAQSPRYKIIEKRQSVAFWCNPISGHATLYWYQQILGQGPKLLIQFQNNGVVDDSQLPKDRFSAERLKGVDSTLKIQPAKLEDSAVYLCASSSNRDRAWDGYTFGSGTRLTVV.